The 25 T cell receptor beta chains given below trace back to one sample, sequenced in a study of T-cell reconstitution after alpha-beta-depleted transplantation in children. Unique molecular identifiers featured in how the TCRbeta library was prepared. TCRdb ran MiXCR on the PCR reads and lists one entry per CDR3 protein. Of about 870,000 distinct CDR3 sequences in the sample, under 20% were seen once. The source was PBMCs, mostly from graft donor cells, collected 360 days after TCRalphabeta/CD19-depleted stem cell transplant. The receptors were sampled from a male patient younger than 18 who had a stem cell transplant for acute lymphoblastic leukemia, so the T cells may come from the graft donor.

The table lists this clonotype with a few counts. The rearrangement links TRBV7-6 to TRBJ2-1, with 10 bases fitting TRBD2. Trimming at V came to 5 bases and at J to 4 bases, leaving 20 bases not matched to a gene. From germline, CDR1 is SGHVS and CDR2 FNYEAQ. The CDR3 is 20 amino acids. The CDR3 spells CASSPRRGALAGTLYNEQFF. The CDR3 region has the DNA TGTGCCAGCAGCCCGCGGAGAGGGGCACTAGCGGGAACTTTATACAATGAGCAGTTCTTC.

The chain combines TRBV7-9 with TRBJ1-1; weak D call: TRBD1 (6 bases). This CDR3 is built from 15 residues. Germline lookup yields CDR1 SEHNR and CDR2 FQNEAQ (reference sequence). Trimming took 7 bases from V and 0 from J, leaving 15 bases between them. CDR3: CASTLQTGLNTEAFF. The DNA for the CDR3 is TGTGCCAGCACCCTTCAGACAGGTCTGAACACTGAAGCTTTCTTT.

In its sample, this clonotype was seen many times. V and J are TRBV4-1 and TRBJ2-1; 8 nucleotides agree with TRBD2. V lost 4 bases and J lost 0; bases outside the gene matches: 5. CDR1 is MGHRA and CDR2 is YSYEKL in the germline V gene. The length of the CDR3 is 16 residues. Here the CDR3 DNA reads TGCGCCAGCAGCCTCCAAAGCGGGAGCTCCTACAATGAGCAGTTCTTC. Protein sequence: CASSLQSGSSYNEQFF.

There are many counts of this clonotype. The J gene is TRBJ1-3, the V gene TRBV9; D is unresolved. CDR3 length equals 14 residues. CDR1 is SGDLS, CDR2 YYNGEE, per germline. The germline V and J ends were trimmed by 3 bases and 2 bases, with 9 bases remaining between them. The CDR3 DNA follows: TGTGCCAGCAGCGGTACGGCAGCTGGAAACACCATATATTTT. Amino acid sequence: CASSGTAAGNTIYF.

The sample holds a few counts of this clonotype. The rearrangement uses TRBV14 and TRBJ2-7; D is perhaps TRBD1 (6 bases). From germline, CDR1 is SGHDN and CDR2 FVKESK. The CDR3 has 15 residues. V gave up 4 bases and J gave up 2 bases, with 15 bases separating them. CDR3 sequence: CASSLTGHLAYEQYF. CDR3 in DNA: TGTGCCAGCAGCCTCACGGGACACCTAGCCTACGAGCAGTACTTC. Drawing the rest from reference TRBV14 and TRBJ2-7, the complete variable domain is EAGVTQFPSHSVIEKGQTVTLRCDPISGHDNLYWYRRVMGKEIKFLLHFVKESKQDESGMPNNRFLAERTGGTYSTLKVQPAELEDSGVYFCASSLTGHLAYEQYFGPGTRLTVT.

V gene TRBV20-1 combines with J gene TRBJ2-3, with 8 bases that match TRBD1. The CDR3 runs 15 residues. With V trimmed by 1 base and J by 7 bases, 10 bases remained unmatched. From germline, CDR1 is DFQATT and CDR2 SNEGSKA (reference sequence). The CDR3 DNA is TGCAGTGCTAGAGTTCCGCAGGGGGCGCGTCATACGCAGTATTTT. It is translated as CSARVPQGARHTQYF.

This clonotype was seen a few times. The CDR3 DNA sequence: TGTGCCAGTAGTGGGTTCGGCCGTCTTACCTCCTACGAGCAGTACTTC. Protein sequence: CASSGFGRLTSYEQYF. The chain is built from TRBV19 and TRBJ2-7; D is unresolved. Germline values: CDR1 LNHDA, CDR2 SQIVND (reference sequence). The germline V and J ends were trimmed by 5 bases and 0 bases, with 17 bases remaining between them. The CDR3 loop spans 16 amino acids. The full variable domain, completed using reference TRBV19 and TRBJ2-7, is DGGITQSPKYLFRKEGQNVTLSCEQNLNHDAMYWYRQDPGQGLRLIYYSQIVNDFQKGDIAEGYSVSREKKESFPLTVTSAQKNPTAFYLCASSGFGRLTSYEQYFGPGTRLTVT.

A few counts support this clonotype. The genes are TRBV5-1 and TRBJ2-5, with 8 positions matching TRBD2. J was trimmed by 4 bases and V by 7 bases; bases with no gene match: 9. The CDR3 totals 14 residues. The germline V gene encodes CDR1 SGHRS and CDR2 YFSETQ. CDR3 sequence: CASRPGGRLETQYF. The CDR3 region has the DNA TGCGCCAGCCGGCCGGGCGGGAGGCTAGAGACCCAGTACTTC.

This clonotype turned up a few times. The chain is built from TRBV7-6 and TRBJ2-7; TRBD1 matches at 9 bases. The V gene end was trimmed by 1 base and the J gene end by 6 bases; junction bases not matched to a gene: 13. The CDR3 covers 17 residues. Germline V gives CDR1 SGHVS, CDR2 FNYEAQ. The CDR3 loop reads CASSLVQPGQGFFEQYF. For the CDR3, the DNA is TGTGCCAGCAGCTTAGTCCAACCCGGACAGGGGTTCTTCGAGCAGTACTTC.

The CDR3 coding sequence is TGTGCCAGCAGCTTAGGAGGGAACGTAGCGGGGCTCCAAGAGACCCAGTACTTC. Its translation is CASSLGGNVAGLQETQYF. V and J are TRBV11-1 and TRBJ2-5; 8 bases are a match to TRBD2. The germline gives CDR1 SGHAT, CDR2 FQDESV (reference sequence). With V trimmed by 1 base and J by 1 base, 11 bases remained unmatched. The CDR3 runs to 18 residues.

This clonotype was seen many times. The genes are TRBV19 and TRBJ2-3; TRBD1 matches 7 bases. This CDR3 region has 13 residues. Germline CDR1 and CDR2: LNHDA and SQIVND (reference sequence). Unmatched junction bases numbered 10, after V lost 10 bases and J lost 6 bases. CDR3 amino acids: CATSRDRRDTQYF. CDR3 sequence (DNA): TGTGCCACCTCCCGGGACAGAAGGGATACGCAGTATTTT.

This clonotype was picked up many times. The V and J genes are TRBV9 and TRBJ2-6; no clear D gene. The germline V gene has CDR1 SGDLS and CDR2 YYNGEE. This CDR3 has 17 amino acids. V was shortened by 2 bases and J by 0 bases, with 12 bases between the two germline ends. The CDR3 loop is CASSVTGTRSGANVLTF. The CDR3 nucleotides read TGTGCCAGCAGCGTGACTGGAACCCGCTCTGGGGCCAACGTCCTGACTTTC.

This chain uses TRBV12-3 or TRBV12-4 with TRBJ2-5; 7 nucleotides line up with TRBD2. The CDR3 has 14 residues. Trimming cost V 3 bases and J 5 bases; bases outside gene matches: 6. The CDR3 DNA follows: TGTGCCAGCAGTTTTTTATGGGGGGGGGAGACCCAGTACTTC. This encodes CASSFLWGGETQYF.

The chain's CDR3 is CASSPRNLGQNNQPQHF. Written as DNA, the CDR3 is TGCGCCAGCAGCCCAAGGAACCTGGGACAAAACAATCAGCCCCAGCATTTT. The chain has TRBV4-1 and TRBJ1-5; possibly TRBD1 for D (6 bases). Germline V lookup: CDR1 MGHRA, CDR2 YSYEKL. Trimming removed 4 bases at V and 3 bases at J, with 19 bases between. This CDR3 has 17 amino acids.

A few counts support this clonotype. This chain uses TRBV9 with TRBJ2-3, with TRBD1 matching 12 bases. The germline gives CDR1 SGDLS, CDR2 YYNGEE. Unmatched junction bases numbered 5, after V lost 0 bases and J lost 3 bases. The CDR3 spans 17 residues. Here the CDR3 DNA reads TGTGCCAGCAGCGTAGCGGGACAGGGGGCTTTTACAGATACGCAGTATTTT. This codes for CASSVAGQGAFTDTQYF.

The CDR3 here is CASSPPDSDNEQFF. The CDR3 nucleotides are TGTGCCAGCTCACCTCCGGACTCAGACAATGAGCAGTTCTTC. The chain uses TRBV18 and TRBJ2-1; a possible D gene is TRBD2 (5 bases). CDR1 and CDR2 from the germline V gene are KGHSH and LQKENI. The CDR3 sequence is 14 residues long. The germline V and J ends were trimmed by 3 bases and 5 bases, with 11 bases remaining between them.

This clonotype was counted only a few times. The DNA for the CDR3 is TGCGCCAGCAGCCGAGGGACTAGCGGGAGGGCCCAAGAGACCCAGTACTTC. Its translation: CASSRGTSGRAQETQYF. This sequence joins TRBV4-1 and TRBJ2-5; 16 bases align to TRBD2. V shed 4 bases and J 1 base; nucleotides not matched to a gene: 3. The CDR3 totals 17 residues. The germline gives CDR1 MGHRA, CDR2 YSYEKL.

This clonotype was counted between two and nine times. This rearrangement joins TRBV7-2 to TRBJ2-2; 8 nucleotides agree with TRBD1. Germline lookup yields CDR1 SGHTA and CDR2 FQGNSA. This CDR3 comprises 13 residues. Trimming cost V 3 bases and J 8 bases; bases outside gene matches: 2. CDR3 nucleotide sequence: TGTGCCAGCAGCTTCACAGGGGGTGGGGAGCTGTTTTTT. Translated, it gives CASSFTGGGELFF.

The genes are TRBV7-9 and TRBJ2-2, with D possibly being TRBD2 (6 bases). CDR3 length: 16 residues. The V end lost 0 bases, the J end lost 6 bases, and 14 bases lay between the germline ends. Germline CDR1 reads SEHNR; CDR2 reads FQNEAQ (reference sequence). CDR3 coding DNA: TGTGCCAGCAGCTTAGCCCTTTCTCTAGCGCCCGGGGAGCTGTTTTTT. Residues: CASSLALSLAPGELFF.

This chain connects TRBV14 to TRBJ2-3; tentatively, D is TRBD1 or TRBD2 (5 bases each). The germline gives CDR1 SGHDN, CDR2 FVKESK. This CDR3 has 15 residues. Deletions cut 4 bases from V and 3 bases from J, with 14 bases between. In DNA form, the CDR3 reads TGTGCCAGCAGCCCCAGAGGGGCAGTTACAGATACGCAGTATTTT. It specifies CASSPRGAVTDTQYF.

The chain carries TRBV20-1 and TRBJ1-4, with a weak D call TRBD1 (5 bases). Germline values: CDR1 DFQATT, CDR2 SNEGSKA (reference sequence). V was pared by 7 bases and J by 8 bases, with 23 bases between. The CDR3 loop spans 15 amino acids. The CDR3 loop reads CSGGHQAPGGEKLFF. CDR3 nucleotides: TGCAGTGGTGGCCACCAGGCCCCTGGGGGGGAAAAACTGTTTTTT.

This clonotype has more than one count but fewer than ten. This chain joins TRBV30 and TRBJ2-7; D is unresolved. This CDR3 comprises 14 residues. In germline, CDR1 is GTSNPN, CDR2 SVGIG (reference sequence). Trimming took 4 bases from V and 2 from J, leaving 15 bases between them. The CDR3: CAWKFGHGPYEQYF. The CDR3 region has the DNA TGTGCCTGGAAGTTCGGTCATGGGCCCTACGAGCAGTACTTC. Full variable domain (remainder filled in from reference TRBV30 and TRBJ2-7): SQTIHQWPATLVQPVGSPLSLECTVEGTSNPNLYWYRQAAGRGLQLLFYSVGIGQISSEVPQNLSASRPQDRQFILSSKKLLLSDSGFYLCAWKFGHGPYEQYFGPGTRLTVT.

The CDR3 region has the DNA TGTGCCAGCAGTTTTTCCAAGGGGGCGGGCAATCAGCCCCAGCATTTT. This codes for CASSFSKGAGNQPQHF. The chain combines TRBV28 with TRBJ1-5, with 7 positions matching TRBD1. Germline V CDR1 and CDR2: MDHEN, SYDVKM. Trimming took 3 bases from V and 2 from J; bases not matched to a gene: 7. The length of the CDR3 is 16 residues.

In its sample, this clonotype was seen a few times. The chain combines TRBV4-1 with TRBJ2-1, with D tentatively TRBD1 (5 bases). The CDR3 is 15 amino acids. Germline V gene lookup returns CDR1 MGHRA and CDR2 YSYEKL. The CDR3, as DNA: TGCTCCTCGGGCACAGGAGATCGCTCCTACAATGAGCAGTTCTTC. Encoded protein: CSSGTGDRSYNEQFF.

This clonotype is a singleton in its sample. The chain recombines TRBV10-2 with TRBJ2-7; D possibly corresponds to TRBD1 (7 bases). The CDR3 has 13 amino acids. V gave up 8 bases and J gave up 6 bases, with 17 bases separating them. The germline CDR1 and CDR2 sequences are WSHSY and SAAADI. In DNA form, the CDR3 reads TGCGCCAGCTCCAGGGGGACTCTTGCCGAGCAGTACTTC. This gives the protein CASSRGTLAEQYF.